The T cell receptor (beta chain) described here comes from a study of cytomegalovirus exposure and HLA in healthy donors (TCRdb year 2017). General notes on the study: According to an earlier analysis of around 600 of the donors, some 170 million T cells yielded approximately 120 million unique TCR beta sequences and 276 Gb of sequence data. Because of strong linkage in the cohort, roughly five DR-DQ haplotypes were treated as single units for association and clustering. To decide whether each TCR beta V gene segment behaved as functional or pseudogenic, an earlier analysis of 587 of the donors relied on high-throughput TCR beta sequencing. The later analysis used no new phenotypic data to find candidate immune exposures, relying instead on TCR beta sequences and their occurrence across donors. All discovery cohort repertoires had been generated on a single sequencing platform. A separate validation cohort of about 110 different subjects was used in addition to the roughly 700-subject first cohort. An early release that covered 500 to 800 HLA-typed donors contained about 300 gigabases of sequencing data and about 84 million unique TCR sequences. A later genetic analysis took genome-wide SNP genotypes for about three fifths of the 666 donors and used that subset as a discovery cohort. The study profiled the T cell repertoires of 550 to 700 subjects by immunosequencing and related them to cytomegalovirus serostatus. The study was designed to test whether signatures of past pathogen exposure could be identified by cataloging public T cell receptors. Among several hundred genotyped donors of the cohort, an average of approximately 240,000 unique TCR beta nucleotide sequences was sequenced per donor, of which 15% to 20% were non-productive. Donor age, sex, ethnicity and CMV serostatus were compiled alongside the repertoire data. High-throughput TCR immunosequencing, statistical association of individual TCRs with disease status, and machine learning were combined to predict cytomegalovirus infection status. The genetic ancestry cluster associated with self-reported Caucasian donors included 70% to 85% of the 300 to 400 genotyped donors. Both class I and class II loci were covered by HLA typing, at four-digit resolution. The number of typed donors differed by locus: about 620-640 for A, B, C, DRB1 and DQB1; 500 to 550 for DQA1; around 580 for DPA1; and 450 to 480 for DPB1. To study patterns of TCR occurrence, a later analysis re-analyzed previously published TCR beta repertoires from around 700 donors and added high-resolution HLA genotyping. The paper's findings and limits, for the study overall: The cohort was sequenced for TCR beta chains only, and without alpha or paired-chain data the features that could be detected were limited. A total of about 180 TCR beta chains were listed by the study as associated with cytomegalovirus. Cytomegalovirus status was reported to be diagnosed by the classifier with high specificity and sensitivity in both the original and validation cohorts. The only immune exposure information available for the cohort was CMV serostatus. A cluster of highly shared sequence variants was judged likely to represent a technical artifact of the sequencing pipeline. The earlier analysis of about 600 of the donors excluded some 16 rarely observed V segments, including chromosome 9 orphons, because counts were too low. Because some donors lacked HLA typing at each locus, the association tests relied only on the typed subset. Correlated functional status among segregating V segments might reflect linkage disequilibrium, but an unknown experimental factor could not be ruled out. Most TCR sequences were seen in very few donors, while some public TCRs were found in many individuals. When HLA alleles, especially DR and DQ, strongly co-occurred, attributing TCR associations to individual alleles was difficult. According to a later analysis, parvovirus B19, influenza, CMV and Epstein-Barr virus appeared linked to several top co-occurrence clusters. According to a later analysis, most CMV-associated TCR beta chains appeared to be HLA-restricted, and the HLA associations seemed to be driven largely by CMV exposure. At a false discovery rate of 0.05, a later analysis linked about 17,000 TCR beta sequences to specific HLA alleles. V-gene and J-gene trimming of TCR beta chains was associated with a missense DCLRE1C variant in a later genetic analysis, and the association was replicated in an independent cohort. In a later analysis, HLA-associated TCR beta chains were found to be more clonally expanded and to have lower generation probabilities than equally common non-associated chains. In a later genetic analysis, fewer N-insertions in productive TCRs were reported among donors in an Asian-associated ancestry cluster than the roughly 700-donor mean. A further reported finding was that TCR beta sequences accurately predicted the HLA-A and HLA-B alleles for most subjects in the first cohort. Because the 87-base-pair reads could not distinguish some IMGT-functional V segments, including TRBV6-2 and TRBV6-3, those segments were excluded. A few of the identified cytomegalovirus-associated TCR beta chains were confirmed in vitro to be specific for cytomegalovirus antigens. Roughly uniform sequencing depth across donors was assumed in presence/absence analyses, although this assumption may not hold. A later analysis found that TCR association rates varied across HLA loci, with DRB1 alleles showing the most associated TCRs and HLA-C alleles the fewest. The authors suggested that the approach could potentially be generalized to other disease states and immunological phenotypes. An earlier analysis of approximately 540 of the donors showed that most TCR beta V segments appeared in productive rearrangements either about 87% or about 30% of the time, which broadly matched IMGT annotations.

The method behind the library was the immunoSEQ multiplex PCR assay. For the multiplex PCR, a mixture combining 60 forward primers for TCR Vbeta segments and 13 reverse primers for TCR Jbeta segments was used. The CDR3 region of rearranged TCR beta genes was amplified from genomic DNA by a multiplex PCR assay. Amplified TCR beta libraries were sequenced as 87-base-pair reads on the Illumina HiSeq System. Per the original workflow: A later analysis tallied roughly 80 million unique TCR beta chains across the approximately 670 repertoires, and around 10 million of those chains were shared by two or more donors. Raw reads were error-corrected and collapsed into unique sequences by a nearest-neighbor algorithm in which closely related sequences were merged to remove PCR and sequencing errors. V, D and J gene segments were assigned by aligning CDR3 sequences to IMGT reference sequences. For a sequence to be retained, a match of at least six nucleotides to both a V gene segment and a J gene segment was required. Rearrangements were called productive when the CDR3 lacked stop codons and stayed in frame with V and J; all others were non-productive. Following IMGT convention, CDR3 was defined as the stretch from the second conserved V-encoded cysteine to the conserved J-encoded phenylalanine. In an earlier analysis of roughly 580 of the donors, sequences lacking an unambiguous match to a single V gene segment were excluded. An earlier analysis of a few hundred of the donors called V segments functional above 56.7% productive rearrangements and segregating when the between-donor standard deviation exceeded 5%. A statistical classification framework was built to diagnose cytomegalovirus status from the catalog of TCR beta chain sequences. V and J gene assignment, in a later analysis, came from comparing TCR nucleotide sequences with IMGT/GENE-DB human TR gene sequences. Using the TCRdist pipeline, a later analysis assigned CDR3 sequences along with most-parsimonious VDJ recombination scenarios. In a later analysis, each TCR beta chain was defined by its CDR3 amino acid sequence together with its V-gene family, and reads lacking a unique V-gene family were excluded. In a later analysis, 500 to 650 highly shared, low-generation-probability nucleotide sequences were removed to address suspected cross-contamination and a sequencing artifact. For each public chain, a later analysis derived a clonal expansion index from normalized ranks of inferred template counts within each repertoire. Generation probabilities in a later analysis came from a VDJ recombination model fitted to out-of-frame rearrangements, and those results were checked against IGoR. In a later analysis, hypergeometric tests were used to score TCR-TCR, TCR-HLA and TCR-CMV co-occurrence, with a repertoire-size bias correction applied to TCR pairs. A later analysis estimated false discovery rates by permuting HLA or CMV assignments 20 times. In a later analysis, co-occurring TCRs were grouped using DBSCAN, and TCRdist sequence similarity was added for clustering within HLA-allele-positive subsets. Repertoires with fewer than 30,000 or more than 120,000 public chains, plus five repertoires with anomalous nucleotide sharing, were excluded from co-occurrence clustering. Drawn from immuneACCESS, this table holds only the in-frame rearrangements with V and J called that TCRdb kept. Clones are partly lost; checked studies trace under half to an unresolved V gene and leave the rest unexplained. V, J and clone size derive from that table, while D and trimming were established from the DNA sequence. The table for this sample lists about 150,000 clones; about 72% of them were counted only once. The top ten hold 3.5% to 5% of the sample.

The CDR3 spans 15 residues, from the cysteine through the phenylalanine. Solely the CDR3 DNA is kept, with 45 bases framed from the first base. Trimming leaves V shorter by 6 bases and J shorter by 4 bases, with the junction holding 3 bases beyond the gene matches. Looking up the germline V gene yields CDR1 MGHDK and CDR2 SYGVNS. In total, 666 healthy bone marrow donors made up the cohort. Cohort members were all nominally healthy when sampled, although unrecorded immune exposures were likely present. The donor tested CMV seronegative, placing the donor among the roughly 400 seronegative members of the cohort. A peripheral blood sample was collected from each donor, and TCR beta sequencing was performed on peripheral blood mononuclear cells. The Qiagen DNeasy Blood Extraction Kit was used to extract genomic DNA from the blood cell samples. Points on this clone: This receptor's antigen is unknown. Base qualities are not provided; no much larger clone lies one nucleotide away.

The source material was PBMCs. This receptor was identified in a man between 60 and 70 years old in good health and CMV-seronegative. Recombination linked TRBV25-1 to TRBJ2-2; 12 middle bases align to TRBD1. Here is the DNA: TGTGCCAGCAGGGGGACAGGGGGCAGCACCGGGGAGCTGTTTTTT. It is translated as CASRGTGGSTGELFF.